The T cell receptor (beta chain) described here comes from a study of T cells in localized non-small cell lung cancer. Method: immunoSEQ multiplex PCR; TCRdb's copy keeps in-frame clones and lacks some. The table records 23,000 or so clones, 80% to 85% of them present only once. Study results and caveats: Clonality peaked in uninvolved adjacent lung rather than tumor. It remains possible that heterogeneity exists, since only one tumor region was sequenced. Appearance in adjacent lung was seen for a median 57 of the top 100 tumor clones.

The CDR3 length is 15 residues. V lost 6 bases and J lost 1, with 15 bases in between. Looked up from germline, CDR1 is MNHEY and CDR2 is SVGAGI. This clone was detected a few times. Its antigen is undetermined. Other nucleotide sequences from this sample produce the same CDR3. Sequencing was performed on PBMCs, taken before any cancer treatment. V and J are TRBV6-5 and TRBJ1-1; D is unclear. This sequence originates from a man between 40 and 70 years old with stage II lung adenocarcinoma. CDR3 coding DNA: TGTGCCAGCAGGGGAGGCGGACGGACGAACACTGAAGCTTTCTTT. This codes for CASRGGGRTNTEAFF.